Sequencing of this T cell receptor beta chain was carried out in a study of blood T cell repertoires in COVID-19 (dated by TCRdb to 2020 to 2022). With respect to the entire study: The collaborator samples originated in the United States, Italy and Spain and spanned the acute and convalescent phases of COVID-19. The prospective study material was composed of cDNA or gDNA derived from T cells, B-cell-depleted T cells, or PBMCs. Deeply sampled blood TCRbeta repertoires from subjects exposed to, actively infected with, or recovered from COVID-19 were included in the dataset. The repertoires were released in a freely available public database intended as a resource for research on the immune response to SARS-CoV-2. The samples were drawn from the first 160 participants of the ongoing ImmuneRACE study and from some 1,300 subjects provided by 6 global collaborators. The sample metadata nearly always contained a de-identified subject ID, COVID-19 status, age in years and sex. Where HLA class I and class II types were available, the types were taken from metadata supplied by the sample provider, not from assay-based typing.

CDR1 is given as LGHDT and CDR2 as YNNKEL, both from the germline V gene (reference sequence). V gives up 3 bases and J gives up 5 bases, and the segment between their germline ends measures 19 bases. Counted from cysteine to phenylalanine, this CDR3 has 16 amino acids. The entry retains the CDR3 DNA only, 48 bases that are in frame from base 1. The immunoSEQ Assay, a bias-controlled multiplex PCR, was used to amplify TCRbeta CDR3 regions from genomic DNA. The study's processing was this. Within the assay, amplification of reference gene primers was used to estimate how many nucleated cells each sample contained. Sequence reads were collapsed and filtered to measure the absolute abundance of every unique TCRbeta CDR3 rearrangement. For each sample, productive Simpson clonality was calculated as the square root of Simpson's diversity index across productive rearrangements. The table was pulled from immuneACCESS by TCRdb, which kept in-frame rearrangements only. Such tables lose some clones; where checked, under half of the loss comes from unresolved V genes, and the rest has no known cause. D and trimming come from the DNA, and the V and J calls and clone size come from that table. A total of 250,000 or so clones appear in this sample, about 87% of them only once. Of the sample, 2% to 3% is held by the ten largest clones.

Details on this clone: The antigen it recognizes is unknown. The input lacks base qualities; no much larger clone sits a single base away.

In Seattle, one collaborating source enrolled patients while the infection was active and tracked those patients longitudinally over the course of disease. Collaborating institutions collected whole blood in K2EDTA tubes following their own protocols. For TCRbeta analysis, collaborator samples were shipped as frozen whole blood, as isolated PBMCs, or as DNA extracted from either sample type. The study at large found these results: The quantity of clinical and demographic metadata differed by source and by participant and was supplied without curation.

The source of this sequence is a man younger than 45 with COVID-19, enrolled during active disease. This chain is built from TRBV3-1 (or the pseudogene TRBV3-2) and TRBJ1-1; TRBD1 might be the D gene, on 6 matching bases. Sequencing was performed on peripheral blood. CDR3 protein: CASSQRPAGARTEAFF. The DNA reads as follows: TGTGCCAGCAGCCAGAGACCTGCGGGGGCAAGGACTGAAGCTTTCTTT.